This is a list of T cell receptor beta chains from one sample in a study of identical twins. One entry per CDR3 protein results from TCRdb running MiXCR on the 5' RACE reads. The table records roughly 280,000 distinct CDR3 sequences, around 9.7% of them present only once. The same sample was also studied in work on yellow fever vaccine responses in identical twins.

Input material: CD8+ T cells sorted from blood. These receptors originate from a young woman in good health. CDR3s include the opening cysteine and the closing phenylalanine or tryptophan. The D gene is left open where the match is weak. For some rows the clone size is stated as once, few or many, or as a class when expanded; others skip it.

V,size,J,D,DNA,CDR3
TRBV6-2/TRBV6-3,many,TRBJ2-1,TRBD2,TGTGCCAGCAGTTACGGCGCTAGCGGGCCACCCGCTGAGCAGTTCTTC,CASSYGASGPPAEQFF
TRBV10-3,few,TRBJ2-7,.,TGTGCCATCATCCACACCATAGGGAACTACGAGCAGTACTTC,CAIIHTIGNYEQYF
TRBV14,.,TRBJ2-7,.,TGTGCCAGCAGCCAAGAAACTTACGAGCAGTACTTC,CASSQETYEQYF
TRBV4-1,.,TRBJ2-7,.,TGCGCCAGCAGCCCCGCGGCGTCTGGGACCTCCTACGAGCAGTACTTC,CASSPAASGTSYEQYF
TRBV10-3,.,TRBJ2-5,.,TGTGCCATCAGTGAGTCGAGCCTGGGGGTCCAAGAGACCCAGTACTTC,CAISESSLGVQETQYF
TRBV7-3,many,TRBJ2-3,.,TGTGCCAGCAGCGAGGGGGGGGGGAGCACAGATACGCAGTATTTT,CASSEGGGSTDTQYF
TRBV5-6,.,TRBJ1-4,.,TGTGCCAGCAGCTTGTCTGCAACTAATGAAAAACTGTTTTTT,CASSLSATNEKLFF
TRBV4-3,many,TRBJ2-7,.,TGCGCCAGCAGCCAAGATGGAGGGAGCTCCTACGAGCAGTACTTC,CASSQDGGSSYEQYF
TRBV7-6,few,TRBJ2-7,.,TGTGCCAGCAGCGAAGTGGCCTCTAGGGCCTACGAGCAGTACTTC,CASSEVASRAYEQYF
TRBV9,few,TRBJ2-1,TRBD2,TGTGCCAGCAGCGTAGCGGGACTAGCGAACAATGAGCAGTTCTTC,CASSVAGLANNEQFF
TRBV27,.,TRBJ2-7,.,TGTGTGATAAGGGCGGGATACGAGCAGTACTTC,CVIRAGYEQYF
TRBV19,many,TRBJ2-1,TRBD2,TGTGCCAGTAGTATATTCCCCTCGGCGGGAGACCCCTCCAATGAGCAGTTCTTC,CASSIFPSAGDPSNEQFF
TRBV11-2,.,TRBJ2-3,.,TGTGCCAGCAGCTTAATCTTGACAGATACGCAGTATTTT,CASSLILTDTQYF
TRBV24-1,few,TRBJ1-2,TRBD1,TGTGCCACCAGTGAACCCGGACAGGGGGCGTCTGGCTACACCTTC,CATSEPGQGASGYTF
TRBV12-3/TRBV12-4,.,TRBJ2-7,TRBD1,TGTGCCCGCAGTTCCTCAAGGTACCGGGACAGGGCTACTTGGGAGCAGTACTTC,CARSSSRYRDRATWEQYF
TRBV4-1,few,TRBJ2-1,TRBD1,TGCGCCAGCAGCCAAGATGGGACAGGAAAATACAATGAGCAGTTCTTC,CASSQDGTGKYNEQFF
TRBV6-2/TRBV6-3,.,TRBJ2-3,TRBD1,TGTGCCAGCAGTTACCCGGACAGGGGAACGACAGATACGCAGTATTTT,CASSYPDRGTTDTQYF
TRBV5-1,few,TRBJ2-7,TRBD1,TGCGCCAGCAGCTACGGGACAGGGTCTTACGAGCAGTACTTC,CASSYGTGSYEQYF
TRBV15,.,TRBJ2-5,TRBD2,TGTGCCACCAGCAGAGAGGAACTAGCGGGGTCCGAGACCCAGTACTTC,CATSREELAGSETQYF
TRBV7-9,.,TRBJ2-1,.,TGTGCCAGCCGACCGGCGGCCTACAATGAGCAGTTCTTC,CASRPAAYNEQFF
TRBV28,.,TRBJ2-1,.,TGTGCCAGCAGTTTATGGGGTGACGGCAATGAGCAGTTCTTC,CASSLWGDGNEQFF
TRBV27,few,TRBJ2-7,TRBD2,TGTGTGGCTAGCGGGGGATACGAGCAGTACTTC,CVASGGYEQYF
TRBV28,few,TRBJ2-3,TRBD1,TGTGCCAGCAGTTTGGGACAGCGCACAGATACGCAGTATTTT,CASSLGQRTDTQYF
TRBV25-1,.,TRBJ2-3,.,TGTGCCAGCAGTGATCACGACAGGCTGGGAATCACAGATACGCAGTATTTT,CASSDHDRLGITDTQYF
TRBV16,many,TRBJ1-2,.,TGTGCCAGCAGCCTACTTCGGTCCGGAGGTGACTATGGCTACACCTTC,CASSLLRSGGDYGYTF
TRBV4-3,.,TRBJ2-2,TRBD2,TGCGCCAGCAGCCAAGATTGGCGGGAGCGGAACACCGGGGAGCTGTTTTTT,CASSQDWRERNTGELFF
TRBV29-1,.,TRBJ1-2,.,TGCAGCGCCCCTACCCCTGAAGGCTACACCTTC,CSAPTPEGYTF
TRBV2,few,TRBJ1-1,.,TGTGCCAGCAGCGCGCCCAGTTTAGGGACTGAAGCTTTCTTT,CASSAPSLGTEAFF
TRBV5-1,few,TRBJ2-1,.,TGCGCCAGCAGCTTGACGGGTGGCACGGGGAATGAGCAGCTCTTC,CASSLTGGTGNEQLF
TRBV20-1,.,TRBJ2-7,TRBD2,TGCAGTGCTCGCGCTACTAGCGGGACGTACGAGCAGTACTTC,CSARATSGTYEQYF
TRBV6-2/TRBV6-3,.,TRBJ1-4,.,TGTGCCAGCAGTGCTATCGGCGCAACTAATGAAAAACTGTTTTTT,CASSAIGATNEKLFF
TRBV4-1,few,TRBJ2-7,TRBD1,TGCGCCAGCAGCCAAGAGACAGGGGTTTACTCCTACGAGCAGTACTTC,CASSQETGVYSYEQYF